This T cell receptor beta chain came from a study of shared clonotypes between healthy human individuals. CD45RA+ naive and CD45RA-negative memory subsets were separated from CD4+ cells. From germline, CDR1 is SGDLS and CDR2 YYNGEE. The CDR3 is 13 residues long. Trimming left V 5 bases short and J 6 bases short, with 14 bases between. Sequencing used immunoSEQ multiplex PCR; TCRdb keeps in-frame clones, though not all of them. The sample yields about 1.1 million clones, about 84% seen once. Details on this clone: Its antigen is still unknown.

General study results and limits: Compared with clonotypes that all four donors shared, non-shared clonotypes had lower generation probabilities. Having only a few donors restricted how much genetic and exposure-history diversity was captured. Between a few donors, naive CD4 clonotypes were shared at a level of around 5.2%.

The TCR was taken from a man in his late teens or twenties in good health. Some clones in this sample may be carry-over from other donors' samples. V and J are TRBV9 and TRBJ1-1; D not resolved. Input material: memory CD4+ T cells from PBMCs. The sample's subset: CD45RA-negative fraction. The CDR3: CASSAISGSEAFF. The CDR3 DNA sequence: TGTGCCAGCAGTGCCATCAGCGGCTCTGAAGCTTTCTTT.